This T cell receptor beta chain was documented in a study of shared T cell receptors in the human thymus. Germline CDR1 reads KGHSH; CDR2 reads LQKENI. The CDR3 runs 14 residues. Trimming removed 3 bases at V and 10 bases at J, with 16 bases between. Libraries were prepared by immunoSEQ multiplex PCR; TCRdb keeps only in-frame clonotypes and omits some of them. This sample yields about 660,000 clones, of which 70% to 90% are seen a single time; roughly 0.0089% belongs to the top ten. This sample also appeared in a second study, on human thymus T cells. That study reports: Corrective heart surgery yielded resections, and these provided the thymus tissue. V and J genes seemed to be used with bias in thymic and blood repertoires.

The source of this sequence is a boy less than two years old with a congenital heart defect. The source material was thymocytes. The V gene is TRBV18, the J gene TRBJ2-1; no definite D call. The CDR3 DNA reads TGTGCCAGCTCACCGGGCCCCGGTTGGTGGGAGCAGTTCTTC. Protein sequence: CASSPGPGWWEQFF.